The 18 T cell receptor beta chains below were found in one sample sequenced in a study of early T cells in non-severe SARS-CoV-2 infection. From the 5' RACE reads, TCRdb called clonotypes with MiXCR, one entry per CDR3 protein. The table shows around 77,000 distinct CDR3 sequences, with about 5% occurring only once. The material was whole blood, obtained at baseline. All receptors come from an adult who was a healthcare worker with PCR-confirmed SARS-CoV-2 infection or an uninfected control (not recorded which).

This clonotype was recorded many times. The genes are TRBV5-6 and TRBJ1-6; TRBD1 matches 9 bases. Germline assignment: CDR1 SGHDT and CDR2 YYEEEE. CDR3 size: 14 residues. V dropped 3 bases and J dropped 8; count of bases not matched to a gene: 3. CDR3 in DNA: TGTGCCAGCAGCTCGGGACAGGGATATTCACCCCTCCACTTT. It translates to CASSSGQGYSPLHF.

This clonotype was observed many times. This chain connects TRBV4-2 to TRBJ1-2, with D unresolved. Germline V gives CDR1 LGHNA, CDR2 YNFKEQ. The length of the CDR3 is 12 residues. V was shortened by 1 base and J by 7 bases, with 7 bases between the two germline ends. The CDR3 spells CASSQVRAGYTF. The DNA of the CDR3 is TGTGCCAGCAGCCAAGTCCGAGCTGGCTACACCTTC.

In this sample, this clonotype turned up many times. V and J are TRBV12-3 or TRBV12-4 and TRBJ1-2, with 9 bases fitting TRBD1. This CDR3 comprises 16 residues. V lost 0 bases, J lost 8 bases, and 10 bases stayed unmatched. CDR3 sequence reads: CASSLAIPGQGYGYTF. The CDR3 bases are TGTGCCAGCAGTTTAGCGATACCCGGACAGGGGTACGGCTACACCTTC.

There are many counts of this clonotype. The chain couples TRBV5-4 to TRBJ1-6; D gene uncertain. The germline CDR1 and CDR2 sequences are SGHNT and YYREEE (reference sequence). The CDR3 extends over 13 amino acids. V lost 4 bases to trimming and J lost 9 bases, with 11 bases between them. This CDR3 is CASSPTFGSPLHF. For the CDR3, the DNA is TGTGCCAGCAGCCCTACGTTCGGTTCACCCCTCCACTTT.

This clonotype was seen ten or more times. The genes are TRBV7-2 and TRBJ2-2; 7 positions agree with TRBD2. The CDR3 totals 16 residues. The trim removed 7 bases at V and 1 base at J, leaving 9 bases unmatched. Germline lookup yields CDR1 SGHTA and CDR2 FQGNSA. CDR3 residues: CASTLPSGVNTGELFF. CDR3 nucleotides: TGTGCCAGCACCCTCCCCAGCGGGGTGAACACCGGGGAGCTGTTTTTT.

In this sample, this clonotype turned up many times. The chain recombines TRBV30 with TRBJ2-4; 11 nucleotides agree with TRBD2. Trimming took 7 bases from V and 8 from J; bases not matched to a gene: 7. Germline values: CDR1 GTSNPN, CDR2 SVGIG (reference sequence). There are 13 residues in the CDR3. CDR3 coding DNA: TGTGCCTTTACTAGCGGGAGTGTTGACATTCAGTACTTC. Translation gives CAFTSGSVDIQYF.

The chain has TRBV6-5 and TRBJ1-1; D is undetermined. The CDR3 totals 14 residues. V lost 6 bases to trimming and J lost 0 bases, with 11 bases between them. The germline V gene encodes CDR1 MNHEY and CDR2 SVGAGI. The CDR3 nucleotides read TGTGCCAGCAGCTCGGGCCGGGTGAACACTGAAGCTTTCTTT. Translation: CASSSGRVNTEAFF.

This rearrangement joins TRBV20-1 to TRBJ2-1; TRBD2 matches 12 bases. Germline CDR1 and CDR2: DFQATT and SNEGSKA (reference sequence). CDR3 length: 14 residues. J was trimmed by 5 bases and V by 2 bases; bases with no gene match: 1. The CDR3 loop reads CSARRTSGNNEQFF. In nucleotides, the CDR3 is TGCAGTGCTAGACGGACTAGCGGGAACAATGAGCAGTTCTTC.

The sample holds a few counts of this clonotype. The chain combines TRBV7-3 with TRBJ2-5; either TRBD1 or TRBD2 may fit D (5 bases each). V was cut by 3 bases and J by 2 bases, with 13 bases left in between. Germline values: CDR1 SGHTA, CDR2 FQGTGA. The CDR3 contains 15 residues. Here the CDR3 reads CASSFSGTPQETQYF. CDR3 in DNA: TGTGCCAGCAGCTTTTCCGGGACCCCACAAGAGACCCAGTACTTC.

This clonotype was recorded at least ten times. The chain couples TRBV7-6 to TRBJ2-3; D possibly corresponds to TRBD1 (5 bases). The V gene lost 1 base and the J gene lost 6 bases, with 14 bases spanning the gap. This CDR3 comprises 15 residues. Looked up from germline, CDR1 is SGHVS and CDR2 is FNYEAQ. The CDR3 sequence is CASSLGRAPKDTQYF. The CDR3 DNA follows: TGTGCCAGCAGCTTAGGCAGGGCCCCGAAGGATACGCAGTATTTT.

In this sample, this clonotype turned up many times. J is TRBJ2-6 and V is TRBV6-1; no firm D call. The CDR3 is made up of 16 amino acids. Trimming left V 7 bases short and J 4 bases short, with 17 bases between. Germline V CDR1 and CDR2: MNHNS, SASEGT. In DNA, the CDR3 is TGTGCCAGCATCCCCGCCGGGTTCGCCGGGGCCAACGTCCTGACTTTC. It specifies CASIPAGFAGANVLTF.

This clonotype showed up just a few times. The chain is built from TRBV27 and TRBJ2-7, with D possibly TRBD2 on 6 matching bases. This CDR3 spans 14 amino acids. Germline V gene lookup returns CDR1 MNHEY and CDR2 SMNVEV (reference sequence). Trimming removed 4 bases at V and 1 base at J, with 11 bases between. For the CDR3, the DNA is TGTGCCAGCAGTTACAGCGGGTTTTCCTACGAGCAGTACTTC. Amino acid sequence: CASSYSGFSYEQYF.

By sample fraction, this clonotype is medium-sized. The genes are TRBV18 and TRBJ2-7, with TRBD1 matching over 8 bases. V shed 0 bases and J 2 bases; nucleotides not matched to a gene: 3. CDR3 size: 15 residues. From germline, CDR1 is KGHSH and CDR2 LQKENI. This CDR3 reads CASSPPMGQAYEQYF. The CDR3 coding sequence is TGTGCCAGCTCACCACCGATGGGACAGGCCTACGAGCAGTACTTC.

This clonotype occurred a few times. V is TRBV18 and J is TRBJ2-1, with 9 bases fitting TRBD2. V shed 0 bases, J shed 8 bases, and the junction held 5 bases outside the gene matches. CDR1 and CDR2 (germline): KGHSH, LQKENI. The CDR3 is made up of 15 amino acids. CDR3 DNA: TGTGCCAGCTCACCACCTAGCGGGAGTGTACATGAGCAGTTCTTC. Protein product: CASSPPSGSVHEQFF.

This clonotype has ten or more counts. The chain links TRBV5-1 to TRBJ2-2, with D maybe TRBD2 (6 bases). V was trimmed by 1 base and J by 3 bases, leaving 10 bases between them. CDR3 size: 15 residues. In germline, CDR1 is SGHRS, CDR2 YFSETQ. CDR3 sequence reads: CASSLSGSDTGELFF. The CDR3 region has the DNA TGCGCCAGCAGCTTGTCCGGGAGCGACACCGGGGAGCTGTTTTTT.

This clonotype was seen repeatedly, ten times or more. The rearrangement uses TRBV7-9 and TRBJ1-1; weak D call: TRBD1 (5 bases). CDR3 length equals 15 residues. The V gene's germline CDR1 is SEHNR and CDR2 FQNEAQ (reference sequence). V shed 3 bases and J shed 0 bases, with 11 bases lying between them. CDR3 sequence reads: CASSLTENMNTEAFF. DNA for the CDR3: TGTGCCAGCAGCTTGACAGAAAACATGAACACTGAAGCTTTCTTT.

This clonotype was counted only a few times. The chain carries TRBV7-2 and TRBJ2-7, with D maybe TRBD2 (6 bases). Germline V gene data show CDR1 as SGHTA and CDR2 as FQGNSA. The V and J ends lost 4 bases and 2 bases respectively, with 18 bases between them. This CDR3 is 16 amino acids long. Here the CDR3 DNA reads TGTGCCAGCAGCTGGACCGTGGTGGGGGGAACCTACGAGCAGTACTTC. Translation gives CASSWTVVGGTYEQYF.

This clonotype was counted at least ten times. The gene calls are TRBV15 and TRBJ2-3; TRBD2 matches 8 bases. The CDR3 has 16 residues. The ends lost 0 bases at V and 4 bases at J; junction bases unmatched: 6. Looked up from germline, CDR1 is LNHNV and CDR2 is YYDKDF (reference sequence). CDR3 sequence: CATSRDGAGVADTQYF. As DNA, the CDR3 is TGTGCCACCAGCAGAGATGGAGCGGGAGTTGCAGATACGCAGTATTTT. Together with reference TRBV15 and TRBJ2-3, the CDR3 gives the full variable domain: DAMVIQNPRYQVTQFGKPVTLSCSQTLNHNVMYWYQQKSSQAPKLLFHYYDKDFNNEADTPDNFQSRRPNTSFCFLDIRSPGLGDTAMYLCATSRDGAGVADTQYFGPGTRLTVL.